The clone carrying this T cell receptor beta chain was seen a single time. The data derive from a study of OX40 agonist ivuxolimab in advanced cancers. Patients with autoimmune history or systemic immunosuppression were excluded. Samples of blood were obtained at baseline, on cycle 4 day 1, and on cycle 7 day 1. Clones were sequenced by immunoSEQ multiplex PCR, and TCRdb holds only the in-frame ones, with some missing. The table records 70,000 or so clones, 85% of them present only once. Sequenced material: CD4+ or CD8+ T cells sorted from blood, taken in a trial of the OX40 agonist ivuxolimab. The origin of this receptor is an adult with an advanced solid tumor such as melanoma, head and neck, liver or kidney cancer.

The CDR3 sequence: CASSRSSDSNYGYTF. CDR3 nucleotides: TGCGCCAGCAGCCGCAGCAGCGATTCTAACTATGGCTACACCTTC. The rearrangement joins TRBV4-1 to TRBJ1-2; no clear D gene. This CDR3 has 15 residues. The V gene's germline CDR1 is MGHRA and CDR2 YSYEKL. Trimming stripped 4 bases from V and 0 bases from J, with 12 bases between.